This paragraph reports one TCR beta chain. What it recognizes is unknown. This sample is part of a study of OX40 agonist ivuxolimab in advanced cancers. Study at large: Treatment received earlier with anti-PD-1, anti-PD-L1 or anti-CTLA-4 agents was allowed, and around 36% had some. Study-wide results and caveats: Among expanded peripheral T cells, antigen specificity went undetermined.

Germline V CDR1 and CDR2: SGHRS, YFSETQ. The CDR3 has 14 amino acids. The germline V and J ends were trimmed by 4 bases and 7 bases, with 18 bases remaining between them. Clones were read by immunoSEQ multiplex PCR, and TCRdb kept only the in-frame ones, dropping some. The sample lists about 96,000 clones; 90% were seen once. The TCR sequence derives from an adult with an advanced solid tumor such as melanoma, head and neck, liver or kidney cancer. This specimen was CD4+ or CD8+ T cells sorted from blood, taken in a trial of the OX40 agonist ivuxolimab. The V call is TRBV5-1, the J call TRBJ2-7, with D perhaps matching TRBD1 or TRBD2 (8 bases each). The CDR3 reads CASSQLSGDREQYF. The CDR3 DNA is TGCGCCAGCAGCCAGCTTAGCGGGGACAGGGAGCAGTACTTC. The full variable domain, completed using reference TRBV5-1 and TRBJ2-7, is KAGVTQTPRYLIKTRGQQVTLSCSPISGHRSVSWYQQTPGQGLQFLFEYFSETQRNKGNFPGRFSGRQFSNSRSEMNVSTLELGDSALYLCASSQLSGDREQYFGPGTRLTVT.